These 2 T cell receptor beta chains were all obtained from the same sample, sequenced in a study of control samples from healthy donors and cancer patients. TCRdb's copy holds only in-frame clones and misses some; the assay was immunoSEQ multiplex PCR. The sample yields tens of thousands of clones, around four fifths seen once. Sample: blood. These receptors all stem from a man aged 30 to 39 in good health.

V usage is TRBV12-5 and J usage is TRBJ2-1; D unclear. With 1 base removed from V and 7 bases from J, the gap between germline ends came to 11 bases. Germline V gives CDR1 LGHNT, CDR2 FRNRAP. There are 14 residues in the CDR3. For the CDR3, the DNA is TGTGCTAGTGGTTTGGGGGAAGATAGGAATGAGCAGTTCTTC. This codes for CASGLGEDRNEQFF.

This clone was detected once. The V gene is TRBV18, the J gene TRBJ2-3; the D gene is possibly TRBD2 (5 bases). The CDR3 covers 18 residues. V was pared by 4 bases and J by 0 bases, with 20 bases between. Germline V gene sequence: CDR1 KGHSH, CDR2 LQKENI. CDR3 protein: CASSLGYAGRGSTDTQYF. As DNA, the CDR3 is TGTGCCAGCTCACTGGGTTATGCAGGCAGAGGGAGCACAGATACGCAGTATTTT.